This entry lists 8 T cell receptor beta chains sequenced from one sample in a study of monozygotic twins with inflammatory bowel disease. With the 5' RACE reads reprocessed, TCRdb shows one record per CDR3 protein and no DNA. This sample's table has approximately 390,000 distinct CDR3 sequences. Sequenced sample: blood. The receptors were gathered from a human donor with ulcerative colitis or Crohn's disease, or a healthy co-twin of an affected twin (not recorded which).

The chain has TRBV29-1 and TRBJ2-2. The CDR3 consists of 11 residues. Germline V gives CDR1 SQVTM, CDR2 ANQGSEA. The CDR3 protein is CSVDVGGELFF.

This chain uses TRBV2 with TRBJ2-5; TCRdb designates TRBD1, a call that cannot be tested without DNA. The CDR3 sequence is 15 residues long. Germline V CDR1 and CDR2: SNHLY, FYNNEI. The CDR3 region is CASSLNRGQGGTQYF.

The V call is TRBV20-1, the J call TRBJ2-7; the TCRdb call, TRBD2, lacks DNA for checking. CDR1 DFQATT and CDR2 SNEGSKA come from the germline V gene (reference sequence). This CDR3 is built from 13 residues. This CDR3 reads CSATGLGTYEQYF.

This rearrangement joins TRBV5-1 to TRBJ2-7; lacking DNA, the TRBD2 call made by TCRdb goes unchecked. This CDR3 is built from 16 residues. The germline gives CDR1 SGHRS, CDR2 YFSETQ. This CDR3 is CASSLLSGRDSYEQYF.

The V and J genes are TRBV7-2 and TRBJ2-3; TCRdb gives TRBD1 as the D gene, but with no DNA this cannot be confirmed. CDR1 is SGHTA and CDR2 is FQGNSA in the germline V gene. This CDR3 is 16 amino acids long. CDR3 amino acids: CASSRRSGVGVDTQYF.

This CDR3 is CSADPGTGFTDTQYF. The gene calls are TRBV20-1 and TRBJ2-3; the TRBD1 assignment by TCRdb is unverifiable without DNA. Per germline, CDR1 DFQATT and CDR2 SNEGSKA (reference sequence). The CDR3 runs to 15 residues.

CDR3 protein: CASSAGQGRQYF. V is TRBV18 and J is TRBJ2-7; TCRdb proposes TRBD1, but this gene call is untestable without DNA. The CDR3 has 12 residues. Germline V CDR1 and CDR2: KGHSH, LQKENI.

This CDR3 reads CASSLSSNEQFF. The chain carries TRBV5-1 and TRBJ2-1. Germline CDR1 and CDR2: SGHRS and YFSETQ. The CDR3 covers 12 residues.